The source of this T cell receptor (beta chain) is a study of T-cell reconstitution after alpha-beta-depleted transplantation in children. This CDR3 comprises 12 residues. Per germline, CDR1 SQVTM and CDR2 ANQGSEA. Trimming removed 6 bases at V and 5 bases at J, with 13 bases between. The library targeted TCRbeta and was prepared with unique molecular identifiers. In TCRdb, the PCR reads were re-called with MiXCR into one record per CDR3 protein. The sample shows 200,000 or so distinct CDR3 sequences, about 6% of them seen only once. This clonotype was seen ten or more times. Its antigen is undetermined. Overall study results and limits: Surviving recipient T cells and thymic progenitors produced the high day-60 TCRbeta diversity seen in some patients. Several hundred graft clones that had expanded were reportedly the source of alpha-beta T cells about two months after transplant. Newly produced T cells mostly provided counts and TCRbeta diversity after one year, as hyperexpanded clones declined.

The input for sequencing was PBMCs, taken before TCRalphabeta/CD19-depleted stem cell transplant. The clonotype originates from a girl under three years old with combined immunodeficiency, due to receive a stem cell transplant. The chain employs TRBV29-1 and TRBJ1-2, with a possible D match to TRBD1 (5 bases). The CDR3: CSVPDTGYGYTF. The CDR3 bases are TGCAGCGTACCGGACACAGGATATGGCTACACCTTC.